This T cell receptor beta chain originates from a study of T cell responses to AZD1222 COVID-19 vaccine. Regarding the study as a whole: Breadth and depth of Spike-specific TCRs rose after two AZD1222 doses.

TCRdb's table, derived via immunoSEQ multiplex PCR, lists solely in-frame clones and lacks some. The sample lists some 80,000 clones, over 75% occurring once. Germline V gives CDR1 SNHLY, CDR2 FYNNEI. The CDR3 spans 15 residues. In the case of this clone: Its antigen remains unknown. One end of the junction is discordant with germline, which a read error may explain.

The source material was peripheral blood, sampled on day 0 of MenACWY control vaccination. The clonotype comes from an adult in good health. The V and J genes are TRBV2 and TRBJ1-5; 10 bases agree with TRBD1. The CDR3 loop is CASGDRGLSNQPQHF. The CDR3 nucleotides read TGTGCCAGCGGTGACAGGGGGCTGAGCAATCAGCCCCAGCATTTT.